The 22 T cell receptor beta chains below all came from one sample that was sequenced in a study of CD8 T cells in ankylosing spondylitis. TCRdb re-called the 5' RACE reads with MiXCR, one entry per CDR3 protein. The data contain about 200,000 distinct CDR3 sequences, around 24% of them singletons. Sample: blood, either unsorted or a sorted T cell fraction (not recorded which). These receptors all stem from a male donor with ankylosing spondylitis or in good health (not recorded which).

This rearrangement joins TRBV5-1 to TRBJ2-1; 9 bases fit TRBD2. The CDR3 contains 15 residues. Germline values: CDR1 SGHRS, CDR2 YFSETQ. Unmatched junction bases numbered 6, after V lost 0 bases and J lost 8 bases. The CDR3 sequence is CASSLEGLARDEQFF. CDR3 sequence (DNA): TGCGCCAGCAGCTTGGAGGGACTAGCTCGCGATGAGCAGTTCTTC. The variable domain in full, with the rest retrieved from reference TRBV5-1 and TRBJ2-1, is KAGVTQTPRYLIKTRGQQVTLSCSPISGHRSVSWYQQTPGQGLQFLFEYFSETQRNKGNFPGRFSGRQFSNSRSEMNVSTLELGDSALYLCASSLEGLARDEQFFGPGTRLTVL.

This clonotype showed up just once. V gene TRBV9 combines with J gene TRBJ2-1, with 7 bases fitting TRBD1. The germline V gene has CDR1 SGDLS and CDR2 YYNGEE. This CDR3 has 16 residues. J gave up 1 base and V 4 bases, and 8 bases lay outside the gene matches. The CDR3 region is CASSHPQGLSYNEQFF. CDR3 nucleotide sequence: TGTGCCAGCAGCCACCCACAGGGGTTGTCCTACAATGAGCAGTTCTTC.

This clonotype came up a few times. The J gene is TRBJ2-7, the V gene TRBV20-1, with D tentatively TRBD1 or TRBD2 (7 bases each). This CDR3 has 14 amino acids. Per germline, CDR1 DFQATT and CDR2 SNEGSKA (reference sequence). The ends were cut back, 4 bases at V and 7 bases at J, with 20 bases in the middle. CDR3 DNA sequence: TGCAGTGCTACAGCGGGACAGTTAGGTGGGGAGCAGTACTTC. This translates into CSATAGQLGGEQYF.

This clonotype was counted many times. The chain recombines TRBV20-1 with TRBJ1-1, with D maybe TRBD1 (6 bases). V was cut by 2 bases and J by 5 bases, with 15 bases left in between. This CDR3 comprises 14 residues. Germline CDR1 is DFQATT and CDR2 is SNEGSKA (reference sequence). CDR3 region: CSARPRTVPTEAFF. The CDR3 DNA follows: TGCAGTGCTAGACCCCGGACAGTTCCGACTGAAGCTTTCTTT.

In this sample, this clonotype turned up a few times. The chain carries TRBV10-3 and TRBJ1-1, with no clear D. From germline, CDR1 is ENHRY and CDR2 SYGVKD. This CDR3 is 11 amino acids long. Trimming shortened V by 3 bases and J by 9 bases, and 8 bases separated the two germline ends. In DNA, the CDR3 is TGTGCCATCAGTGATAGTCAAAAAGCTTTCTTT. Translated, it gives CAISDSQKAFF.

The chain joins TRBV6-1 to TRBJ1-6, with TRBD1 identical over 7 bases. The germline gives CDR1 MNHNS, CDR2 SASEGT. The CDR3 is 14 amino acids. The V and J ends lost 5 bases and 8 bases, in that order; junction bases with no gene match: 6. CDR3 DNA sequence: TGTGCCAGCAGTCCGACAGGGTCGGATTCACCCCTCCACTTT. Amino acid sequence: CASSPTGSDSPLHF.

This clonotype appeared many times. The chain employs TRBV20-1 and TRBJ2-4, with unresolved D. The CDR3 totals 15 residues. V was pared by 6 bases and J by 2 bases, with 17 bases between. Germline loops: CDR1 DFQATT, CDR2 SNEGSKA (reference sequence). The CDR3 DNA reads TGCAGTGCCCCCGGTCCCGGAGAGCCCAAAAACATTCAGTACTTC. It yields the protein CSAPGPGEPKNIQYF.

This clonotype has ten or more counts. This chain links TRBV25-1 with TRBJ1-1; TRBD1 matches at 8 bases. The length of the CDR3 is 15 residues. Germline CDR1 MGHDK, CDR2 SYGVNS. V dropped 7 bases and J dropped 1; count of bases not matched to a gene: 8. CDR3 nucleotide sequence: TGTGCCAGCACTCAGGGGGCGTCAGGGAACACTGAAGCTTTCTTT. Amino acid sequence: CASTQGASGNTEAFF.

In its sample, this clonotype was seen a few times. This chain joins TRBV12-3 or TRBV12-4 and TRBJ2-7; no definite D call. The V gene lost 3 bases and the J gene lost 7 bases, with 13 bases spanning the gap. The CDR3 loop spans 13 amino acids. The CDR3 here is CASSFSQGLEQYF. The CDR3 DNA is TGTGCCAGCAGTTTCTCTCAAGGGCTAGAGCAGTACTTC.

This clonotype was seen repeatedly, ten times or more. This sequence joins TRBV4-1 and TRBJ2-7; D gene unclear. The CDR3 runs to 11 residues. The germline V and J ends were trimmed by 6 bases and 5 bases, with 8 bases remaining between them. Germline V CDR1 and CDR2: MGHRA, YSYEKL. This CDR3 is CASSRDHEQYF. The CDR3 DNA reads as TGCGCCAGCAGTCGCGACCACGAGCAGTACTTC.

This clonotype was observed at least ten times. The CDR3 DNA reads as TGTGCCAGCAGTTACTCGGGTGGGTCTCAGACCCAGTACTTC. Translated: CASSYSGGSQTQYF. The gene calls are TRBV6-2 or TRBV6-3 and TRBJ2-5; D unresolved. V was trimmed by 0 bases and J by 6 bases, leaving 11 bases between them. The CDR3 covers 14 residues. Germline CDR1 reads MNHEY; CDR2 reads SVGEGT.

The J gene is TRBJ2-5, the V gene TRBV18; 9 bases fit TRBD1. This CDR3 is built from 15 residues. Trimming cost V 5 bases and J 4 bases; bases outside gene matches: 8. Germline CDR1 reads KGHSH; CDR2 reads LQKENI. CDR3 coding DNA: TGTGCCAGCTCAAGGGGACAGGGTGATGGAGAGACCCAGTACTTC. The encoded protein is CASSRGQGDGETQYF.

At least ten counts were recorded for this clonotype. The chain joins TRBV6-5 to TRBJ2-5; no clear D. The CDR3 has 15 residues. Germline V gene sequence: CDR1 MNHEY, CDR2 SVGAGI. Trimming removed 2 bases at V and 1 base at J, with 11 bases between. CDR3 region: CASSYRGDLQETQYF. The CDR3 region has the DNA TGTGCCAGCAGTTACCGTGGAGATCTCCAAGAGACCCAGTACTTC.

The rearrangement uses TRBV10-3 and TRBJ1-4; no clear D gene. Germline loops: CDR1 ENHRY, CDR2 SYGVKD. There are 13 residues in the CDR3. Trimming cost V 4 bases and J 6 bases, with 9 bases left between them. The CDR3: CAISAGQDEKLFF. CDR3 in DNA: TGTGCCATCAGTGCAGGCCAGGATGAAAAACTGTTTTTT.

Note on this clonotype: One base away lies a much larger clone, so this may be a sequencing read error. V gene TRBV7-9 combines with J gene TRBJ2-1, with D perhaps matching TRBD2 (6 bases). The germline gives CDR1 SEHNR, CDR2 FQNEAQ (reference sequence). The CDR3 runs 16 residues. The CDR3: CASSLALAESYSEQFF. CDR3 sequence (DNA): TGTGCCAGCAGCTTAGCGTTAGCGGAATCCTACAGTGAGCAGTTCTTC.

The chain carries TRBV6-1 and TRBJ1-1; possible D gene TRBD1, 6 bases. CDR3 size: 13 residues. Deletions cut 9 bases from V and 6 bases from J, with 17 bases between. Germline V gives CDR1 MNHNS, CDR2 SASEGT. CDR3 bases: TGTGCCAGTACAACAGGGCTAATGGCTGAAGCTTTCTTT. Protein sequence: CASTTGLMAEAFF.

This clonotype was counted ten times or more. The CDR3 sequence: CASSLGEGNTGELFF. The DNA of the CDR3 is TGTGCCAGCAGTTTGGGAGAGGGGAACACCGGGGAGCTGTTTTTT. V and J are TRBV12-3 or TRBV12-4 and TRBJ2-2; possibly TRBD2 for D (5 bases). V shed 3 bases and J shed 1 base, with 9 bases lying between them. This CDR3 comprises 15 residues.

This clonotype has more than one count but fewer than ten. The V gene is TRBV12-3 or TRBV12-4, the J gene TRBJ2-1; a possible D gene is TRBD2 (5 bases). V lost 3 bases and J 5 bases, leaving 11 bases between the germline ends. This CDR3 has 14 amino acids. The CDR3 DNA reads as TGTGCCAGCAGTTTGATGGTGGGAGACAATGAGCAGTTCTTC. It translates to CASSLMVGDNEQFF.

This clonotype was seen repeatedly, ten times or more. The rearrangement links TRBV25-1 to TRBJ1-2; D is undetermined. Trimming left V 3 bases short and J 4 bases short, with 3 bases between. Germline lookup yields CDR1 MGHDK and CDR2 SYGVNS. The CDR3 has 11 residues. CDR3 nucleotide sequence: TGTGCCAGCAGTGAGAGCTATGGCTACACCTTC. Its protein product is CASSESYGYTF.

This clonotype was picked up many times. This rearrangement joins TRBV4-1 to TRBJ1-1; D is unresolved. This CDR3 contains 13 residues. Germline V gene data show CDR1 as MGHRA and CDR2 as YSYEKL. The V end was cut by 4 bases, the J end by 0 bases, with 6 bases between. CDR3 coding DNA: TGCGCCAGCAGCCGGGCGGTGAACACTGAAGCTTTCTTT. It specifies CASSRAVNTEAFF.

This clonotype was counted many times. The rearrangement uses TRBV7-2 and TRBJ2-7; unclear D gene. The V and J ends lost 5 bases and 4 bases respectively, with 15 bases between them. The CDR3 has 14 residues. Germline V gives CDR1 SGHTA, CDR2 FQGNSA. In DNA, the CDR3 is TGTGCCAGCAGCCTAGATTCTTCGGATTACGAGCAGTACTTC. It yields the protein CASSLDSSDYEQYF.

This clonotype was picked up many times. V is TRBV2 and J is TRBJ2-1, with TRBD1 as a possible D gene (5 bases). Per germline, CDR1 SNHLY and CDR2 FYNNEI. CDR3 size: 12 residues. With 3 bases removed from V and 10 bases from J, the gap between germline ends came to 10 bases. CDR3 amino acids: CASSDRAWEQFF. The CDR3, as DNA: TGTGCCAGCAGTGACAGGGCATGGGAGCAGTTCTTC.